The rows below give T cell receptor beta chains drawn from one sample of a study of T cells after yellow fever vaccination. MiXCR, run by TCRdb on the 5' RACE reads, gives a single entry per CDR3 protein. Of some 300,000 distinct CDR3 sequences listed, approximately 10% were seen once; the top ten hold around 3.3%. The sample was CD4+ T cells sorted from PBMCs, taken 5 days after the yellow fever booster vaccination. These receptors were taken from a young man who received the YFV17D yellow fever vaccine. Each CDR3 is given with its conserved first and last residue. A D gene is named only where the DNA matches it firmly. Rows give clone size only sometimes, using once, few, many, or a class for an expanded clone.

CDR3 DNA	CDR3 protein	J gene	V gene	D gene	clone size
TGTGCCAGCAGCTTACAGGGGATCTTGACAGATACGCAGTATTTT	CASSLQGILTDTQYF	TRBJ2-3	TRBV7-9	.	few
TGTGCCAGCAGTGAACCGGGGGCGTTGAACACTGAAGCTTTCTTT	CASSEPGALNTEAFF	TRBJ1-1	TRBV25-1	.	few
TGCGCCAGCAGCCAAGAACAACACTCTGGGGCCAACGTCCTGACTTTC	CASSQEQHSGANVLTF	TRBJ2-6	TRBV4-3	.	.
TGTGCCAGCAGCTTAGGGCCGGGGCGAGCCAAAAACATTCAGTACTTC	CASSLGPGRAKNIQYF	TRBJ2-4	TRBV7-2	.	.
TGTGCCAGCAGCTTGCCAGGCGCGGGCGGCTACACCTTC	CASSLPGAGGYTF	TRBJ1-2	TRBV5-6	.	many
TGTGCCAGCAGTTTAAAAGGTCAGGTCGCCTACGAGCAGTACTTC	CASSLKGQVAYEQYF	TRBJ2-7	TRBV27	.	.
TGCGCCAGCAGCTTGGGGCTAGCGGGGGGTCTGACGGAGCAGTTCTTC	CASSLGLAGGLTEQFF	TRBJ2-1	TRBV5-1	TRBD2	.
TGTGCCAGCAGCCCATTTAGGCGGACAGGACGGGGCTACACCTTC	CASSPFRRTGRGYTF	TRBJ1-2	TRBV9	TRBD1	few
TGCAGTGCTAGAGAACCCCGGGGGGCCGGCAGAGAGCAGTTCTTC	CSAREPRGAGREQFF	TRBJ2-1	TRBV20-1	.	.
TGCAGTGCCCATGCGCCCGGATACGAGCAGTACTTC	CSAHAPGYEQYF	TRBJ2-7	TRBV20-1	.	.
TGCAGCGCATCCCGGGAGTATAGCAATCAGCCCCAGCATTTT	CSASREYSNQPQHF	TRBJ1-5	TRBV20-1	.	many
TGTGCCACCAGCGGGACAGGGAACGAATATGGCTACACCTTC	CATSGTGNEYGYTF	TRBJ1-2	TRBV24-1	TRBD1	.
TGTGCCACCAGCAGAGCCGGGACAGGACCATTGGAGACCCAGTACTTC	CATSRAGTGPLETQYF	TRBJ2-5	TRBV15	TRBD1	.
TGTGCCAGCAGCCCTACGGGGGCCAAGAATGAAAAACTGTTTTTT	CASSPTGAKNEKLFF	TRBJ1-4	TRBV5-5	.	few